This T cell receptor beta chain was recovered during a study of cytomegalovirus exposure and HLA in healthy donors. Study at large: A data release that came early held some 79 million unique TCRs from HLA-typed donors. Broader study findings: The likely origin of a cluster of highly shared sequence variants was a sequencing artifact.

V shed 1 base, J shed 2 bases, and the junction held 5 bases outside the gene matches. Germline CDR1 is SGHVS and CDR2 is FNYEAQ. The CDR3 runs to 16 residues. Concerning this clone: As yet, its antigen is unknown.

In the PCR, 60 Vbeta and 13 Jbeta primers were used. This table comes from immunoSEQ multiplex PCR, and its TCRdb copy is limited to in-frame clones, with some not included. The sample has about 69,000 clones, 60% to 85% seen once; the top ten hold over 2.5%. Input material: PBMCs. This chain joins TRBV7-6 and TRBJ2-5; 9 bases line up with TRBD2. The sequence derives from a man younger than 35 in good health and CMV-seronegative. CDR3: CASSLVASGVQETQYF. DNA of the CDR3: TGTGCCAGCAGCTTAGTGGCTAGCGGGGTACAAGAGACCCAGTACTTC.